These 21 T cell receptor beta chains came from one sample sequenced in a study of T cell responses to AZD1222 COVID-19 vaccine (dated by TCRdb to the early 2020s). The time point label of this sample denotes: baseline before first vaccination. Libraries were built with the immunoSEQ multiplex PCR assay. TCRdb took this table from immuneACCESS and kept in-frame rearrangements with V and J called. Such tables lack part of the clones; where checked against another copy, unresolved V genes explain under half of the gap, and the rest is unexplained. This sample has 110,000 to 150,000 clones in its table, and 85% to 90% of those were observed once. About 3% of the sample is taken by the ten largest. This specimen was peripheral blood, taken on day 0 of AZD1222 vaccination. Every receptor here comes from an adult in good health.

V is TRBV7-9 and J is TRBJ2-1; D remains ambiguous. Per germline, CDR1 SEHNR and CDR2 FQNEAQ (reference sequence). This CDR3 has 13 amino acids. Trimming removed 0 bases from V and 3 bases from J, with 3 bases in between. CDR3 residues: CASSLALYNEQFF. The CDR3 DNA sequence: TGTGCCAGCAGCTTAGCACTCTACAATGAGCAGTTCTTC.

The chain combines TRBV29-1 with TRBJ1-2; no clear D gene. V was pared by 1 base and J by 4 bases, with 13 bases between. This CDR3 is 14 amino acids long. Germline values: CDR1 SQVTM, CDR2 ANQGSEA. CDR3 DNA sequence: TGCAGCGTTGAAGGGCCCACGAACAGCTATGGCTACACCTTC. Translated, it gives CSVEGPTNSYGYTF.

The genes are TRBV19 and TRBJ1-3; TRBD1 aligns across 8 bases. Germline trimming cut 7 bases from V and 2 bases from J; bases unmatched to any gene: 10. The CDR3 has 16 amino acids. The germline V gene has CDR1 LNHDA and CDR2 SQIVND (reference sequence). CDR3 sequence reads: CASIAGTGFPGNTIYF. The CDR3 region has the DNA TGTGCCAGTATCGCCGGGACAGGCTTTCCTGGAAACACCATATATTTT.

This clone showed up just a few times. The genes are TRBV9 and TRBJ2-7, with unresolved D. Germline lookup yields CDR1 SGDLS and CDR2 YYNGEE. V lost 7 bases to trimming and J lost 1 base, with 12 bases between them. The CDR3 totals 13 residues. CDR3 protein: CASSGFRSYEQYF. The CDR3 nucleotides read TGTGCCAGCTCTGGTTTTCGGTCCTACGAGCAGTACTTC.

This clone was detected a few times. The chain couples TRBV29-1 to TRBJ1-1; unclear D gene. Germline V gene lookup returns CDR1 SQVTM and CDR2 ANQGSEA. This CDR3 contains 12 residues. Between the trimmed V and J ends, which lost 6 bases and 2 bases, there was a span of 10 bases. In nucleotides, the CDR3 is TGCAGCGTCCGAAGACTTAACACTGAAGCTTTCTTT. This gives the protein CSVRRLNTEAFF. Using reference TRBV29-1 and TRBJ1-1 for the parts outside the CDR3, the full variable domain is SAVISQKPSRDICQRGTSLTIQCQVDSQVTMMFWYRQQPGQSLTLIATANQGSEATYESGFVIDKFPISRPNLTFSTLTVSNMSPEDSSIYLCSVRRLNTEAFFGQGTRLTVV.

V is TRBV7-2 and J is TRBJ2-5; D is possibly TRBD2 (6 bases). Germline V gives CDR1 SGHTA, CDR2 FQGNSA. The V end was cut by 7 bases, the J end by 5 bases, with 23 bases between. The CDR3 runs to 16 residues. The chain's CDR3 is CASTLGGGRIGETQYF. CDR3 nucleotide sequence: TGTGCCAGCACCCTCGGGGGAGGCCGGATCGGGGAGACCCAGTACTTC.

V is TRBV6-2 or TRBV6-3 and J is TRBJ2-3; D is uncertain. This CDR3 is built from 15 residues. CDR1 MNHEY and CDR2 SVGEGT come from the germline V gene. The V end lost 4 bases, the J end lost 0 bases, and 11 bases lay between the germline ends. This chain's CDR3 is CASSSWVSSTDTQYF. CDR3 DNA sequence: TGTGCCAGCAGTTCGTGGGTTTCTAGCACAGATACGCAGTATTTT.

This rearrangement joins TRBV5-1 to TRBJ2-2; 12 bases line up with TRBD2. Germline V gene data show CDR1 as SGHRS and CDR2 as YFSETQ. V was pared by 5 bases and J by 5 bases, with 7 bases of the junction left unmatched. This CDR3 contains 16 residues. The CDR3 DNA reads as TGCGCCAGCAGGTTGTCGGGGACTAGCGGGACCGGGGAGCTGTTTTTT. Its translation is CASRLSGTSGTGELFF.

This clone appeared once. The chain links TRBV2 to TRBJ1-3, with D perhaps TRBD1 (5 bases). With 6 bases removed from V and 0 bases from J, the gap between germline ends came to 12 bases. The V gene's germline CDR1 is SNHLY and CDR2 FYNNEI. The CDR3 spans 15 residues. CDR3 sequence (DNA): TGTGCCAGCAGACGGGACGGGATCTCTGGAAACACCATATATTTT. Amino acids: CASRRDGISGNTIYF.

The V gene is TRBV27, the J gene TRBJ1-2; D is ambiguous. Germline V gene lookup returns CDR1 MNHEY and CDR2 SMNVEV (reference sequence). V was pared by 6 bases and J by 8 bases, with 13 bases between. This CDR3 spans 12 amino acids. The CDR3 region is CASRSPSRGYTF. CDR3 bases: TGTGCCAGCAGGTCCCCCTCCCGCGGCTACACCTTC.

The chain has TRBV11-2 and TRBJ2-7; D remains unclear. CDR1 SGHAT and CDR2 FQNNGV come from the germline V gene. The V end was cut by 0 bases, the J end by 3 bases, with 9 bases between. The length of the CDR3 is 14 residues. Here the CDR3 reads CASSLDQSFYEQYF. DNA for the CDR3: TGTGCCAGCAGCTTAGATCAGTCATTCTACGAGCAGTACTTC.

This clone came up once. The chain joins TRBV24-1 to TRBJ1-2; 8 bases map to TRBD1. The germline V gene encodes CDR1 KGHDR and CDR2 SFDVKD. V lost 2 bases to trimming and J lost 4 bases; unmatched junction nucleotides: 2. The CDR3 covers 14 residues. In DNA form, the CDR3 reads TGTGCCACCAGTGATTATGGACAGGGCTATGGCTACACCTTC. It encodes CATSDYGQGYGYTF.

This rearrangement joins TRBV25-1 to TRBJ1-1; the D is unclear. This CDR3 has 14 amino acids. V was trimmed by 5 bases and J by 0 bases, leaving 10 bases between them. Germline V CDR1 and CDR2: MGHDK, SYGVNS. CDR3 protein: CASSKPGLNTEAFF. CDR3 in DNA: TGTGCCAGCAGTAAACCGGGATTGAACACTGAAGCTTTCTTT.

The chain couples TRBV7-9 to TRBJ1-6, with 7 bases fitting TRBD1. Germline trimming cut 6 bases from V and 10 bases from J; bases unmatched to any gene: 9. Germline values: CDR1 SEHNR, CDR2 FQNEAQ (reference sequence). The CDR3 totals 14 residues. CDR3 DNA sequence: TGTGCCAGCAGTAAGGGTGACAGGGAATCACCCCTCCACTTT. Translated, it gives CASSKGDRESPLHF. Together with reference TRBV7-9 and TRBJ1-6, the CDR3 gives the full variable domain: DTGVSQNPRHKITKRGQNVTFRCDPISEHNRLYWYRQTLGQGPEFLTYFQNEAQLEKSRLLSDRFSAERPKGSFSTLEIQRTEQGDSAMYLCASSKGDRESPLHFGNGTRLTVT.

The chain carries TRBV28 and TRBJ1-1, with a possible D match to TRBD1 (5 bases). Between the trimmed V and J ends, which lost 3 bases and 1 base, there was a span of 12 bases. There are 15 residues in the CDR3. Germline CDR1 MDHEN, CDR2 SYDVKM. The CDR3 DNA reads TGTGCCAGCAGTTTTTTAGGGGCGGGGAACACTGAAGCTTTCTTT. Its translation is CASSFLGAGNTEAFF.

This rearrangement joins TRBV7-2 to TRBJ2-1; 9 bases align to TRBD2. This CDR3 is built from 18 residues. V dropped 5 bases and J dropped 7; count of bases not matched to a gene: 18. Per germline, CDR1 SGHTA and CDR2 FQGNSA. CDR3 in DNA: TGTGCCAGCAGCGAAGGCGCGGGAGGGCCGCCGTTTAGGAATGAGCAGTTCTTC. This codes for CASSEGAGGPPFRNEQFF.

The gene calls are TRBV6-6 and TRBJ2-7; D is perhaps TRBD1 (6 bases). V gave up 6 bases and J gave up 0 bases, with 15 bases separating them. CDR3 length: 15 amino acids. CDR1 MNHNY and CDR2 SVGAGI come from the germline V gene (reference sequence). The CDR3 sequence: CASSYTGTSSYEQYF. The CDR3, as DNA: TGTGCCAGCAGCTATACAGGGACCTCCTCCTACGAGCAGTACTTC.

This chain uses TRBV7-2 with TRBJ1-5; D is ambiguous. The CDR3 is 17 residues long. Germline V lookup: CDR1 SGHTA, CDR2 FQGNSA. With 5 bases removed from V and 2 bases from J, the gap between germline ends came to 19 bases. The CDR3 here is CASSPRGTKPGNQPQHF. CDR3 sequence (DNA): TGTGCCAGCAGCCCGCGGGGTACAAAACCTGGCAATCAGCCCCAGCATTTT.

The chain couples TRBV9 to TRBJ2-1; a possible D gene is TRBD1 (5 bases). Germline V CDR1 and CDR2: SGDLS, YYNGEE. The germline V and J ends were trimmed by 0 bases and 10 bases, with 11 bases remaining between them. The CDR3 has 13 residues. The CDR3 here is CASSVEGFREQFF. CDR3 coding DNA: TGTGCCAGCAGCGTAGAGGGGTTTAGGGAGCAGTTCTTC.

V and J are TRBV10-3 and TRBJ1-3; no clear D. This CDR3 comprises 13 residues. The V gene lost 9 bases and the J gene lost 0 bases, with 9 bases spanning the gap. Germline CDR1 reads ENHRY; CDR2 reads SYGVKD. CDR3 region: CAIQPGSGNTIYF. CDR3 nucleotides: TGTGCCATTCAACCAGGCTCTGGAAACACCATATATTTT.

This CDR3 is CASSHIALDDEQFF. CDR3 nucleotides: TGTGCCAGCAGCCACATCGCGCTGGATGATGAGCAGTTCTTC. The chain uses TRBV14 and TRBJ2-1, with D unclear. Germline V CDR1 and CDR2: SGHDN, FVKESK. V lost 3 bases and J lost 8, with 14 bases in between. There are 14 residues in the CDR3.